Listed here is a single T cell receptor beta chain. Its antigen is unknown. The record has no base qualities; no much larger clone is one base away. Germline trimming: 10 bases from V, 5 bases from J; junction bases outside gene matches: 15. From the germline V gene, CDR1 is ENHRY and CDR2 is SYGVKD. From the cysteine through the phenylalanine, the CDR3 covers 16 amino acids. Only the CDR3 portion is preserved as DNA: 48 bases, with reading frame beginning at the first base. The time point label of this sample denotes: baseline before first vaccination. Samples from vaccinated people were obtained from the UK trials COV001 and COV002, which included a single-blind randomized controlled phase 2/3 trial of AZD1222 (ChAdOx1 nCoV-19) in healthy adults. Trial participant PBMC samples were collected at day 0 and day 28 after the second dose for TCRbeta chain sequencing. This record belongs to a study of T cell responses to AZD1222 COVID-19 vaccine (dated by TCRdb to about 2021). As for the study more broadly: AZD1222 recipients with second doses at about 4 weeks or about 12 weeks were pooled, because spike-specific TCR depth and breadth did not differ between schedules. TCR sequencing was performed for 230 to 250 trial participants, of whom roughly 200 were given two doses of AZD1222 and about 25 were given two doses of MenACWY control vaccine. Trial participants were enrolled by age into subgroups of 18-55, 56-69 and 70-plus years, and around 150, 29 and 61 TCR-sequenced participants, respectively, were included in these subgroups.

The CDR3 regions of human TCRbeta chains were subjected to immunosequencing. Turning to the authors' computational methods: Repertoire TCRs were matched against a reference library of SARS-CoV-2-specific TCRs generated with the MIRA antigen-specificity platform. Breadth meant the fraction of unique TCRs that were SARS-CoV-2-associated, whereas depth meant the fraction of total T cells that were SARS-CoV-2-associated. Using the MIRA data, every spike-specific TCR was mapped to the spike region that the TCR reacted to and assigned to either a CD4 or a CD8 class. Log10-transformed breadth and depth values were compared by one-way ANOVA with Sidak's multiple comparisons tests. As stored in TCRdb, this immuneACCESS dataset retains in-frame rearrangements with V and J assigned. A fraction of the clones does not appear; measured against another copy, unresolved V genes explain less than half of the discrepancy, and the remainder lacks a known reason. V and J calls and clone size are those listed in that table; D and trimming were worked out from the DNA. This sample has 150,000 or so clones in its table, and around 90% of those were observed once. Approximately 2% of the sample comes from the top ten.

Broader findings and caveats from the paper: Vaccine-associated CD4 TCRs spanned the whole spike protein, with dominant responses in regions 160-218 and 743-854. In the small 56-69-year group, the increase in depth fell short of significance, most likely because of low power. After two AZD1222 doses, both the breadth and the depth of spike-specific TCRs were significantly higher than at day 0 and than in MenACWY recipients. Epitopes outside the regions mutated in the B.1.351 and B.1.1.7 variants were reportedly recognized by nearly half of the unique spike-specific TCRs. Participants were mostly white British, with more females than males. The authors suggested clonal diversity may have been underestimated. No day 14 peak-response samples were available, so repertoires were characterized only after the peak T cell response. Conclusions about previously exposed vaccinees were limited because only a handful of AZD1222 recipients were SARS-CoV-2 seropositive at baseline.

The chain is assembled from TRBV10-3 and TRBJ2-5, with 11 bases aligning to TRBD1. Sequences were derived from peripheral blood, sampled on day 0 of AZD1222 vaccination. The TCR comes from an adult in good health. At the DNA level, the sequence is TGTGCCACACGGGACAGGGGGGAAAATATAGGGGAGACCCAGTACTTC. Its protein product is CATRDRGENIGETQYF.